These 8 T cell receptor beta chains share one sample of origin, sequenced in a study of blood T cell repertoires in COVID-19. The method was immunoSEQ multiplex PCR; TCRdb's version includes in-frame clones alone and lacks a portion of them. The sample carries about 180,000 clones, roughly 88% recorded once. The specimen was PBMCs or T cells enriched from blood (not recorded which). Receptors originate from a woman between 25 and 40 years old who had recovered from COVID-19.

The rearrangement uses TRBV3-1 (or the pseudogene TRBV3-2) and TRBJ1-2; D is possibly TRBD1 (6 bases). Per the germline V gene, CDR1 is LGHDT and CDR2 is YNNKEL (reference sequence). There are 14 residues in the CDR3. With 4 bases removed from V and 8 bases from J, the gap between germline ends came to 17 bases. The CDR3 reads CASSLGQLAEGYTF. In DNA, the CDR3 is TGTGCCAGCAGCCTTGGACAGCTAGCGGAGGGCTACACCTTC.

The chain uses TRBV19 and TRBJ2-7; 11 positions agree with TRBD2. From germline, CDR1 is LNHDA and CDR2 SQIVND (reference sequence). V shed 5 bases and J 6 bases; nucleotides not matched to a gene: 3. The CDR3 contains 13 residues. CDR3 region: CASSGLAGGEQYF. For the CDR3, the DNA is TGTGCCAGTAGTGGGCTAGCGGGAGGCGAGCAGTACTTC.

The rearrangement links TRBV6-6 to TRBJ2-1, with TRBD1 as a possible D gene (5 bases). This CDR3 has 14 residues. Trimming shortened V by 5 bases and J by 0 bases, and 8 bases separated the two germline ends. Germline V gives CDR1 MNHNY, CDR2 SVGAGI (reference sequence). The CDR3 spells CASSGHPSYNEQFF. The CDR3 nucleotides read TGTGCCAGCAGTGGACACCCCTCCTACAATGAGCAGTTCTTC.

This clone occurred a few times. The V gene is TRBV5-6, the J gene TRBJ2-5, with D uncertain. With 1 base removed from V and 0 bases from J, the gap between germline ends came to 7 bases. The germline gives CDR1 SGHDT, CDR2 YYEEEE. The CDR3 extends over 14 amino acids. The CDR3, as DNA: TGTGCCAGCAGCTTGTTCTCGGACCAAGAGACCCAGTACTTC. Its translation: CASSLFSDQETQYF.

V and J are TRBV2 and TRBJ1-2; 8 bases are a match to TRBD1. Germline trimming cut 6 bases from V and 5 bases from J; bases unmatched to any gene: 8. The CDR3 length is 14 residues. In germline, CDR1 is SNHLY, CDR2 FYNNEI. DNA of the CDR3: TGTGCCAGCAGACCCGGACAGGGAGTATATGGCTACACCTTC. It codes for CASRPGQGVYGYTF.

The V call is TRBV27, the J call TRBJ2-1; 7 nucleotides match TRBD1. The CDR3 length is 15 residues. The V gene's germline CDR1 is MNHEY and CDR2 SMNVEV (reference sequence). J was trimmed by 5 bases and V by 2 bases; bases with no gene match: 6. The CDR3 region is CASSLDGTANNEQFF. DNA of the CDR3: TGTGCCAGCAGTTTAGACGGGACAGCCAACAATGAGCAGTTCTTC.

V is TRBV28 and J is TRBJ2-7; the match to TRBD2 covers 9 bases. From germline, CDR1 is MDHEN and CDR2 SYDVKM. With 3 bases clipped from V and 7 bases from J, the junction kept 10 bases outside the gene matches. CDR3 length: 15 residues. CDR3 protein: CASSFQSSGTGEQYF. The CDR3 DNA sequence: TGTGCCAGCAGTTTTCAGTCTAGCGGGACGGGGGAGCAGTACTTC.

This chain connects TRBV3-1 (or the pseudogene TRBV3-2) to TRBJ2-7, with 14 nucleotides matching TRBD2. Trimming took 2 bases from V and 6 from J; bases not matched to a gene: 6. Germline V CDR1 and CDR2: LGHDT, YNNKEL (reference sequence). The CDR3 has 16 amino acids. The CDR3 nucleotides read TGTGCCAGCAGCCAAACAGGACTAGCGGGAGGTTCCGAGCAGTACTTC. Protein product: CASSQTGLAGGSEQYF.